The source of this T cell receptor (beta chain) is a study of blood T cells in healthy people across ages. Study-level findings and limits: More naive CD4+ cells and higher diversity were found in long-lived than in aged donors.

It was with a sample-barcoded 5' primer and a J-beta primer mix that a second PCR of about 7 to 12 cycles was run. One entry per CDR3 protein, called by TCRdb with MiXCR from the 5' RACE reads. The sample has 780,000 or so distinct CDR3 sequences, roughly three fifths seen once; the top ten hold roughly 25%. As concerns this clonotype: What it binds is not known.

The CDR3 runs to 16 residues. The V segment lost 4 bases and the J segment 3 bases; nucleotides outside the gene matches: 4. CDR1 SQVTM and CDR2 ANQGSEA come from the germline V gene. The receptor comes from a man aged 35 to 55 in good health. V is TRBV29-1 and J is TRBJ2-3, with 16 positions matching TRBD2. The sample comprised blood. CDR3 region: CSVVGTSGGATDTQYF. The CDR3 DNA sequence: TGCAGCGTTGTGGGGACTAGCGGGGGGGCGACAGATACGCAGTATTTT.